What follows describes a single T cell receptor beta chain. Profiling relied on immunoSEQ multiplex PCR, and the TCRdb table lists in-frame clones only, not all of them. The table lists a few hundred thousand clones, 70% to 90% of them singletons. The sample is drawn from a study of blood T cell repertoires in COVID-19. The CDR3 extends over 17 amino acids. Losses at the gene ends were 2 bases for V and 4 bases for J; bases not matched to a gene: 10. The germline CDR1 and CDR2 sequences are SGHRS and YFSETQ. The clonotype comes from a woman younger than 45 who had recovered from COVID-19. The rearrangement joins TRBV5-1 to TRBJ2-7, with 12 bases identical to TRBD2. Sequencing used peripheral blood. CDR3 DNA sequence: TGCGCCAGCAGCTTAGCTCCCCGACTAGCGGGGGCATACGAGCAGTACTTC. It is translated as CASSLAPRLAGAYEQYF.